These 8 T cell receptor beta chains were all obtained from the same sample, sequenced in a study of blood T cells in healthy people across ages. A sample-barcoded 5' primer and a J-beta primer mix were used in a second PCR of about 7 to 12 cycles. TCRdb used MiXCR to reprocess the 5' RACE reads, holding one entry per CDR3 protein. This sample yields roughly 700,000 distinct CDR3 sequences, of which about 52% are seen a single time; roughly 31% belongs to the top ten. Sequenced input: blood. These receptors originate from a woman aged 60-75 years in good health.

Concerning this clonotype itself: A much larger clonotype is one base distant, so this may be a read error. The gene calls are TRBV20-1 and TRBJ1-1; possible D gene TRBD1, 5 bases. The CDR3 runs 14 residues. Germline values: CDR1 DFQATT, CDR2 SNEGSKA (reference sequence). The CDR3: CGAIVSGGRTEAFF. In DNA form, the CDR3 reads TGCGGTGCTATAGTCTCGGGGGGACGAACTGAAGCTTTCTTT.

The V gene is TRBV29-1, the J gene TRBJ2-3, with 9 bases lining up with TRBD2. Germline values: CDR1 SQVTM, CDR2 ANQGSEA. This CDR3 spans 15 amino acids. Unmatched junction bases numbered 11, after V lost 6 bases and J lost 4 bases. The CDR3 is CSVVSGRGLADTQYF. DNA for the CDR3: TGCAGCGTAGTTAGCGGGAGAGGTCTCGCAGATACGCAGTATTTT.

This CDR3 reads CSVEVGVLGFSYEQYF. The CDR3 DNA follows: TGCAGCGTTGAAGTGGGGGTTTTGGGGTTCTCCTACGAGCAGTACTTC. The V and J genes are TRBV29-1 and TRBJ2-7; either TRBD1 or TRBD2 may supply D (5 bases each). V gave up 1 base and J gave up 0 bases, with 16 bases separating them. Per germline, CDR1 SQVTM and CDR2 ANQGSEA. This CDR3 comprises 16 residues.

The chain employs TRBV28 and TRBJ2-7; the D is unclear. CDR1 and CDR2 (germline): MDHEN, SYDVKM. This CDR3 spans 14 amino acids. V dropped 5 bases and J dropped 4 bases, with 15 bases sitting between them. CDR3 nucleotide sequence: TGTGCCAGCAGTGTAGTCAGCCCAATTTACGAGCAGTACTTC. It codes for CASSVVSPIYEQYF.

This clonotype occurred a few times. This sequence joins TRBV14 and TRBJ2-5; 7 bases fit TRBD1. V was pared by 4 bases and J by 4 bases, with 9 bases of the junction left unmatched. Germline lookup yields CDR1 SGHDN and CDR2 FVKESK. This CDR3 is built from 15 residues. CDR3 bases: TGTGCCAGCAGCCGAGACGGACAGGCTCGAGAGACCCAGTACTTC. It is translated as CASSRDGQARETQYF.

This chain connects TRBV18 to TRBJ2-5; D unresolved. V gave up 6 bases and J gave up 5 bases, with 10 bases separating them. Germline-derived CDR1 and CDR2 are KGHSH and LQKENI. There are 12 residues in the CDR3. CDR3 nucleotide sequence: TGTGCCAGCTCCCCAAACCGGGAGACCCAGTACTTC. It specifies CASSPNRETQYF.

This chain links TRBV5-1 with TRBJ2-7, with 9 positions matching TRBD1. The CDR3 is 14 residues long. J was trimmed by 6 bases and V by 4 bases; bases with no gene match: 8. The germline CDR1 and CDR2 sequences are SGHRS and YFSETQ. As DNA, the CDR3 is TGCGCCAGCAGCGCGCCGGGACAGGGTAGCGAGCAGTACTTC. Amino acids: CASSAPGQGSEQYF.

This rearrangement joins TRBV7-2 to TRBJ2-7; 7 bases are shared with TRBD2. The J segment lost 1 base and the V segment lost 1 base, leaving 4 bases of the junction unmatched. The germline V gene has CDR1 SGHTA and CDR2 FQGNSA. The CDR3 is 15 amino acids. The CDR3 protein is CASSLEAGVSYEQYF. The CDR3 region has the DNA TGTGCCAGCAGCTTAGAGGCGGGAGTTTCCTACGAGCAGTACTTC. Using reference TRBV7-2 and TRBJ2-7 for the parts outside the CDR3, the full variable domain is GAGVSQSPSNKVTEKGKDVELRCDPISGHTALYWYRQSLGQGLEFLIYFQGNSAPDKSGLPSDRFSAERTGGSVSTLTIQRTQQEDSAVYLCASSLEAGVSYEQYFGPGTRLTVT.